These 20 T cell receptor beta chains were all obtained from the same sample, sequenced in a study of T cell responses to AZD1222 COVID-19 vaccine. Sequencing was performed with immunoSEQ multiplex PCR; in TCRdb, only in-frame clones are kept and a portion is missing. The data hold approximately 170,000 clones, with 93% observed a single time. The source material was peripheral blood, sampled on day 0 of AZD1222 vaccination. The origin of the receptors is an adult in good health.

The V gene is TRBV6-5, the J gene TRBJ1-1; maybe TRBD1 (6 bases). CDR1 and CDR2 from the germline V gene are MNHEY and SVGAGI. The CDR3 sequence is 12 residues long. V lost 8 bases, J lost 3 bases, and 10 bases lay in between. CDR3 loop: CASRGAYTEAFF. The CDR3 DNA reads TGTGCCAGCCGGGGGGCATACACTGAAGCTTTCTTT.

V is TRBV5-8 and J is TRBJ2-1, with D unresolved. The CDR3 sequence is 13 residues long. Germline CDR1 and CDR2: SGHTS and YDEGEE. Trimming left V 1 base short and J 3 bases short, with 5 bases between. In nucleotides, the CDR3 is TGTGCCAGCAGCTTGTACCGCTACAATGAGCAGTTCTTC. Translating gives CASSLYRYNEQFF.

The chain couples TRBV6-1 to TRBJ1-5; D gene ambiguous. Per germline, CDR1 MNHNS and CDR2 SASEGT. V was clipped by 0 bases and J by 0 bases, with 6 bases between them. The CDR3 length is 15 residues. The CDR3 DNA follows: TGTGCCAGCAGTGAAGCAGGGAATAGCAATCAGCCCCAGCATTTT. Translation: CASSEAGNSNQPQHF.

The V and J genes are TRBV6-5 and TRBJ1-1, with 7 bases that match TRBD1. This CDR3 comprises 13 residues. After removal of 0 bases from V and 7 bases from J, the junction contained 2 bases not matched to a gene. The germline CDR1 and CDR2 sequences are MNHEY and SVGAGI. The CDR3 loop is CASSYSGDSEAFF. For the CDR3, the DNA is TGTGCCAGCAGTTACTCTGGGGACAGTGAAGCTTTCTTT.

The chain carries TRBV30 and TRBJ2-7, with 9 bases identical to TRBD2. This CDR3 region has 15 residues. With 3 bases clipped from V and 6 bases from J, the junction kept 12 bases outside the gene matches. Per germline, CDR1 GTSNPN and CDR2 SVGIG (reference sequence). This CDR3 is CAWRTRPSGIREQYF. CDR3 nucleotides: TGTGCCTGGAGAACGAGGCCTAGCGGGATCCGCGAGCAGTACTTC.

The chain carries TRBV2 and TRBJ2-7, with no clear D. Germline V CDR1 and CDR2: SNHLY, FYNNEI. V lost 6 bases and J lost 0, with 9 bases in between. The CDR3 has 13 amino acids. The DNA for the CDR3 is TGTGCCAGCAGCTCTACCTTCTCCTACGAGCAGTACTTC. This translates into CASSSTFSYEQYF. The full variable domain, rest sourced from reference TRBV2 and TRBJ2-7, is EPEVTQTPSHQVTQMGQEVILRCVPISNHLYFYWYRQILGQKVEFLVSFYNNEISEKSEIFDDQFSVERPDGSNFTLKIRSTKLEDSAMYFCASSSTFSYEQYFGPGTRLTVT.

This sequence joins TRBV3-1 (or the pseudogene TRBV3-2) and TRBJ1-1; D gene unclear. V lost 2 bases to trimming and J lost 11 bases, with 12 bases between them. This CDR3 is 12 amino acids long. The germline CDR1 and CDR2 sequences are LGHDT and YNNKEL (reference sequence). CDR3 loop: CASSQREGPAFF. The DNA for the CDR3 is TGTGCCAGCAGCCAAAGGGAAGGACCGGCTTTCTTT.

The chain links TRBV5-1 to TRBJ1-1; TRBD1 aligns across 7 bases. Germline-derived CDR1 and CDR2 are SGHRS and YFSETQ. V lost 2 bases to trimming and J lost 4 bases; unmatched junction nucleotides: 8. The CDR3 length is 15 residues. Here the CDR3 reads CASSLQGIESTEAFF. DNA of the CDR3: TGCGCCAGCAGCTTACAGGGGATCGAGTCCACTGAAGCTTTCTTT.

Here the CDR3 reads CASRSGPSRVNTEAFF. DNA for the CDR3: TGTGCCAGCAGATCTGGGCCTAGTCGGGTGAACACTGAAGCTTTCTTT. The rearrangement joins TRBV7-9 to TRBJ1-1; D not resolved. The germline CDR1 and CDR2 sequences are SEHNR and FQNEAQ (reference sequence). There are 16 residues in the CDR3. V was shortened by 6 bases and J by 0 bases, with 17 bases between the two germline ends.

The CDR3 loop is CASSEASPSLSGNTIYF. The CDR3, as DNA: TGTGCCAGCAGTGAAGCGTCCCCATCGCTCTCTGGAAACACCATATATTTT. The V gene is TRBV6-1, the J gene TRBJ1-3; no firm D call. V lost 0 bases to trimming and J lost 0 bases, with 12 bases between them. The CDR3 runs to 17 residues. Germline V gene lookup returns CDR1 MNHNS and CDR2 SASEGT.

The rearrangement uses TRBV7-2 and TRBJ1-5; 7 bases are shared with TRBD1. The CDR3 has 17 amino acids. V was clipped by 1 base and J by 7 bases; unmatched bases: 13. Germline-derived CDR1 and CDR2 are SGHTA and FQGNSA. CDR3 nucleotides: TGTGCCAGCAGCTTAGGGGGGGCGACAGGGCTTTCCCAGCCCCAGCATTTT. It is translated as CASSLGGATGLSQPQHF.

J is TRBJ1-1 and V is TRBV12-5, with a possible D match to TRBD1 (6 bases). This CDR3 contains 16 residues. V was pared by 0 bases and J by 3 bases, with 14 bases between. Germline-derived CDR1 and CDR2 are LGHNT and FRNRAP. The CDR3 sequence: CASGLVSTGADTEAFF. The CDR3 nucleotides read TGTGCTAGTGGTTTGGTGTCGACGGGGGCGGACACTGAAGCTTTCTTT.

This chain uses TRBV10-1 with TRBJ2-1; 7 bases are shared with TRBD1. Per germline, CDR1 WNHNN and CDR2 SYGVQD (reference sequence). The CDR3 loop spans 16 amino acids. V lost 5 bases, J lost 4 bases, and 11 bases stayed unmatched. Here the CDR3 reads CASSPQAGTAYNEQFF. The CDR3 coding sequence is TGCGCCAGCAGTCCCCAGGCCGGGACAGCGTACAATGAGCAGTTCTTC.

The chain has TRBV21-1 and TRBJ1-2. TRBV21-1 is termed a pseudogene. The length of the CDR3 is 15 residues. This chain's CDR3 is CASSKEVTVDYGYTF. CDR3 bases: TGTGCCAGCAGCAAAGAGGTGACGGTCGACTATGGCTACACCTTC.

The rearrangement links TRBV27 to TRBJ1-2; D uncertain. CDR1 is MNHEY, CDR2 SMNVEV, per germline (reference sequence). The CDR3 sequence is 14 residues long. The germline V and J ends were trimmed by 4 bases and 2 bases, with 11 bases remaining between them. CDR3 bases: TGTGCCAGCAGTTGGGCGGGTCAGAACTATGGCTACACCTTC. It is translated as CASSWAGQNYGYTF.

The chain's CDR3 is CSARAGVGYTF. Written as DNA, the CDR3 is TGCAGTGCTAGAGCCGGGGTCGGCTACACCTTC. This chain uses TRBV20-1 with TRBJ1-2; D gene unclear. Trimming stripped 1 base from V and 8 bases from J, with 8 bases between. The germline CDR1 and CDR2 sequences are DFQATT and SNEGSKA (reference sequence). The length of the CDR3 is 11 residues.

This chain uses TRBV7-8 with TRBJ2-3; a weak D match, TRBD1 (5 bases). Germline V gene data show CDR1 as SGHVS and CDR2 as FQNEAQ. The CDR3 is 20 amino acids. V was trimmed by 5 bases and J by 2 bases, leaving 29 bases between them. The DNA for the CDR3 is TGTGCCAGCAGCCCGCGTGTGGGGCGCGCTTGGGTCTCCCCCACAGATACGCAGTATTTT. Translation: CASSPRVGRAWVSPTDTQYF.

The CDR3 reads CASSVQGAPGELFF. The CDR3 nucleotides are TGTGCCAGCAGCGTCCAGGGGGCCCCCGGGGAGCTGTTTTTT. V is TRBV9 and J is TRBJ2-2; the match to TRBD1 covers 8 bases. Looked up from germline, CDR1 is SGDLS and CDR2 is YYNGEE. J was trimmed by 6 bases and V by 2 bases; bases with no gene match: 3. The CDR3 length is 14 residues.

The chain joins TRBV6-5 to TRBJ2-7; 7 bases fit TRBD1. The germline gives CDR1 MNHEY, CDR2 SVGAGI. This CDR3 is 14 amino acids long. V shed 6 bases and J 7 bases; nucleotides not matched to a gene: 12. CDR3: CASSLTGPRGEQYF. In DNA, the CDR3 is TGTGCCAGCAGCCTGACAGGGCCAAGAGGGGAGCAGTACTTC.

CDR3: CASSDRDNSGNTIYF. The CDR3 DNA is TGTGCCAGCAGTGATAGGGATAACTCTGGAAACACCATATATTTT. The chain is built from TRBV6-1 and TRBJ1-3, with D unclear. The V end was cut by 3 bases, the J end by 0 bases, with 9 bases between. CDR1 and CDR2 from the germline V gene are MNHNS and SASEGT. This CDR3 comprises 15 residues.